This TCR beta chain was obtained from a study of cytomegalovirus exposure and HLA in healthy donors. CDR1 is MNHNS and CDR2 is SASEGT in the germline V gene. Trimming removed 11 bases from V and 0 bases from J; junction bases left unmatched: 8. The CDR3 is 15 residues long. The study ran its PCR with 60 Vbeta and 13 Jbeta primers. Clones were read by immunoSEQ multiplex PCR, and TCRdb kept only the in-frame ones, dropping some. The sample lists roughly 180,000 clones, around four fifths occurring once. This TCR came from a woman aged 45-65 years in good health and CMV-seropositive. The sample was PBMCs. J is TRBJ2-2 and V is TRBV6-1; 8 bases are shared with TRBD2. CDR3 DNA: TGTGCCGGCCAACCGGGACTAGCGAACACCGGGGAGCTGTTTTTT. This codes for CAGQPGLANTGELFF.